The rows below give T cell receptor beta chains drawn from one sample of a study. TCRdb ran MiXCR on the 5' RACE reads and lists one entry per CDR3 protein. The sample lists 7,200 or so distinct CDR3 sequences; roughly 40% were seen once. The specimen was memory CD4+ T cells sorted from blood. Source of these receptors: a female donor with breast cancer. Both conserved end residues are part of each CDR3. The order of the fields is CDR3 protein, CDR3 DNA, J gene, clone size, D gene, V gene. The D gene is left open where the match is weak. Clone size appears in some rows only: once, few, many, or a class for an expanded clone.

CASSSSSGSNEQFF,TGTGCCAGCAGCTCCTCTAGCGGGTCCAATGAGCAGTTCTTC,TRBJ2-1,.,TRBD2,TRBV7-3
CASRAKPGSGANVLTF,TGTGCCAGCAGGGCCAAACCCGGCTCTGGGGCCAACGTCCTGACTTTC,TRBJ2-6,once,.,TRBV6-5
CASKRDRGARPQHF,TGTGCCAGCAAAAGGGACAGGGGCGCAAGGCCCCAGCATTTT,TRBJ1-5,.,TRBD1,TRBV6-2/TRBV6-3
CASTASGIQETQYF,TGTGCCAGCACCGCCTCGGGCATCCAAGAGACCCAGTACTTC,TRBJ2-5,.,.,TRBV7-2
CASSLETYSNQPQHF,TGTGCCAGCAGTTTAGAGACTTATAGCAATCAGCCCCAGCATTTT,TRBJ1-5,once,.,TRBV12-3/TRBV12-4
CASSYGDSGEKLFF,TGTGCCAGCAGTTACGGGGACAGCGGTGAAAAACTGTTTTTT,TRBJ1-4,medium-sized,TRBD1,TRBV6-6
CASSPRALTGNTIYF,TGTGCCAGCAGCCCTCGGGCCTTAACTGGAAACACCATATATTTT,TRBJ1-3,.,.,TRBV7-8
CASSPERGETQYF,TGTGCCAGCAGCCCTGAGAGGGGGGAGACCCAGTACTTC,TRBJ2-5,few,.,TRBV7-2
CARSLVRGAPLRNEQYF,TGTGCCAGGAGCTTAGTTCGGGGGGCGCCCCTGCGTAACGAGCAGTACTTC,TRBJ2-7,.,.,TRBV13
CASSLEGTTEAFF,TGTGCCAGCAGCTTAGAGGGAACAACTGAAGCTTTCTTT,TRBJ1-1,.,.,TRBV7-3
CASGQGASGNTIYF,TGTGCCAGCGGACAGGGGGCATCTGGAAACACCATATATTTT,TRBJ1-3,once,TRBD1,TRBV13
CASSPTLAGGAGADTQYF,TGTGCCAGCAGTCCGACTCTAGCGGGGGGCGCCGGCGCAGATACGCAGTATTTT,TRBJ2-3,few,TRBD2,TRBV12-3/TRBV12-4
CASRGTDTQYF,TGCGCCAGCAGGGGCACAGATACGCAGTATTTT,TRBJ2-3,few,.,TRBV5-1
CASSQDQGQSGQPQHF,TGTGCCAGCAGCCAAGATCAAGGACAATCCGGCCAGCCCCAGCATTTT,TRBJ1-5,few,.,TRBV4-2
CASSLYRGPGEQCF,TGTGCCAGCAGCCTATACAGGGGGCCTGGCGAGCAGTGCTTC,TRBJ2-7,.,TRBD1,TRBV11-2
CSATPIGAYNEQFF,TGCAGTGCTACCCCGATAGGAGCCTACAATGAGCAGTTCTTC,TRBJ2-1,.,.,TRBV20-1
CASSPGLNSYEQYF,TGCGCCAGCAGTCCGGGACTGAATAGCTACGAGCAGTACTTC,TRBJ2-7,few,.,TRBV5-1
CSAREKGGEAFF,TGCAGTGCTAGAGAGAAGGGAGGTGAAGCTTTCTTT,TRBJ1-1,.,.,TRBV20-1
CAIRATYNEQFF,TGTGCCATTAGGGCCACCTACAATGAGCAGTTCTTC,TRBJ2-1,.,.,TRBV2
CASSLFLRSQETQYF,TGTGCCAGCAGCTTGTTCCTGCGGTCGCAAGAGACCCAGTACTTC,TRBJ2-5,.,.,TRBV5-6
CASSLAHPGTEAFF,TGTGCCAGCAGCTTAGCGCATCCGGGCACTGAAGCTTTCTTT,TRBJ1-1,.,.,TRBV11-1
CASSSNRGGMNTEAFF,TGTGCCAGCAGCTCCAACAGGGGAGGGATGAACACTGAAGCTTTCTTT,TRBJ1-1,.,TRBD1,TRBV7-2
CASSPRLAENIQYF,TGTGCCAGCAGCCCCCGGCTAGCGGAAAACATTCAGTACTTC,TRBJ2-4,large,TRBD2,TRBV7-2
CAWSSKRGYNEQFF,TGTGCCTGGAGTTCTAAGCGGGGTTACAATGAGCAGTTCTTC,TRBJ2-1,.,TRBD2,TRBV30
CASSRTTGRQETQYF,TGTGCCAGCAGCCGGACGACTGGGCGTCAAGAGACCCAGTACTTC,TRBJ2-5,few,.,TRBV7-2
CASSLTGMRTDTQYF,TGTGCCAGCAGCTTAACAGGGATGAGGACAGATACGCAGTATTTT,TRBJ2-3,few,.,TRBV7-3
CSDDRGKLHNEQFF,TGCAGCGACGATAGAGGGAAACTCCACAATGAGCAGTTCTTC,TRBJ2-1,.,.,TRBV20-1
CASSQKDSGANVLTF,TGTGCCAGCAGCCAAAAGGACTCTGGGGCCAACGTCCTGACTTTC,TRBJ2-6,.,.,TRBV4-2
CSAKHRDSIYNEQFF,TGCAGTGCTAAACACCGGGACAGCATCTACAATGAGCAGTTCTTC,TRBJ2-1,.,TRBD1,TRBV20-1
CSGGAGYNEQFF,TGCAGCGGGGGGGCGGGCTACAATGAGCAGTTCTTC,TRBJ2-1,.,.,TRBV29-1
CASSFRQNYGYTF,TGTGCCAGCAGCTTCCGGCAGAACTATGGCTACACCTTC,TRBJ1-2,.,.,TRBV7-2
CASSRDLNTEAFF,TGTGCCAGCAGTCGTGATTTGAACACTGAAGCTTTCTTT,TRBJ1-1,few,.,TRBV12-3/TRBV12-4
CSAHTGRWNTIYF,TGCAGTGCTCATACAGGGAGATGGAACACCATATATTTT,TRBJ1-3,.,.,TRBV20-1
CASSYSSFGGYGYTF,TGTGCCAGCAGTTACTCGAGTTTTGGGGGCTATGGCTACACCTTC,TRBJ1-2,few,.,TRBV6-5
CASREGAGELFF,TGTGCCAGCCGGGAGGGGGCCGGGGAGCTGTTTTTT,TRBJ2-2,.,TRBD2,TRBV7-9
CASSSGTVNTGELFF,TGTGCCAGCAGCTCCGGGACAGTGAACACCGGGGAGCTGTTTTTT,TRBJ2-2,few,TRBD1,TRBV7-3
CSAGASYGYTF,TGCAGTGCAGGGGCTTCCTATGGCTACACCTTC,TRBJ1-2,.,.,TRBV20-1